This TCR beta chain came from a study of blood T cell repertoires in COVID-19. Study information: Samples representing acute and convalescent COVID-19 were sourced from the United States, Italy and Spain.

Germline values: CDR1 LGHDT, CDR2 YNNKEL (reference sequence). After removal of 3 bases from V and 3 bases from J, the junction contained 6 bases not matched to a gene. This CDR3 region has 15 residues. As originally analysed: Amplification with reference gene primers provided the estimates of nucleated cell counts. Only in-frame clones appear in the TCRdb table, and some are missing; sequencing was by immunoSEQ multiplex PCR. V and J calls and clone size are copied from that table; D and trimming were computed from the DNA. The sample carries about 30,000 clones, 91% recorded once. The J gene is TRBJ2-3, the V gene TRBV3-1 (or the pseudogene TRBV3-2); 7 nucleotides line up with TRBD2. Sequenced sample: peripheral blood. This sequence originates from a human donor with active COVID-19. The donor label of this sample is uncertain. This chain's CDR3 is CASSQSGAGTDTQYF. The CDR3 DNA reads TGTGCCAGCAGCCAGAGCGGGGCTGGGACAGATACGCAGTATTTT.